This T cell receptor beta chain was obtained from a study of blood T cell repertoires in COVID-19. Study in general: Samples representing acute and convalescent COVID-19 were sourced from the United States, Italy and Spain.

CDR1 is MNHEY and CDR2 is SVGAGI in the germline V gene. This CDR3 spans 15 amino acids. Trimming cost V 4 bases and J 4 bases, with 13 bases left between them. This clone was seen once. Study processing details: For nucleated cells, counts were estimated from reference gene primer amplification. Clones were sequenced by immunoSEQ multiplex PCR, and TCRdb holds only the in-frame ones, with some missing. The DNA gave D and trimming, while V, J and clone size come from that table. The sample yields roughly 200,000 clones, over 75% seen once. The clonotype was recovered from a man older than 75 with acute or convalescent COVID-19. Sequencing used peripheral blood. This rearrangement joins TRBV6-5 to TRBJ2-2; D unclear. The CDR3 reads CASSSSATGTGELFF. In DNA, the CDR3 is TGTGCCAGCAGTTCGAGCGCGACGGGCACCGGGGAGCTGTTTTTT.